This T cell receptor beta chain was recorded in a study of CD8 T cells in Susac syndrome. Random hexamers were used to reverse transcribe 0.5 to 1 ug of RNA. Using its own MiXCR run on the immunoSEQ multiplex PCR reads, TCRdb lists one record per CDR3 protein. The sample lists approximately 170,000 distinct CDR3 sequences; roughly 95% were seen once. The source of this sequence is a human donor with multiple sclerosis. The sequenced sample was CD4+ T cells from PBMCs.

The CDR3 here is CASSLETWRSLYNEQFF. The CDR3 DNA sequence: TGTGCCAGCAGCTTAGAGACCTGGCGGTCACTCTACAATGAGCAGTTCTTC. The chain joins TRBV7-9 to TRBJ2-1, with D unclear. Germline values: CDR1 SEHNR, CDR2 FQNEAQ (reference sequence). The CDR3 sequence is 17 residues long. V was shortened by 1 base and J by 3 bases, with 16 bases between the two germline ends.